The rows below give T cell receptor beta chains drawn from one sample of a study of blood T cell repertoires in COVID-19. This table comes from immunoSEQ multiplex PCR, and its TCRdb copy is limited to in-frame clones, with some not included. The table shows 300,000 to 400,000 clones, with 85% to 95% occurring only once. Sequences were obtained from PBMCs or T cells enriched from blood (not recorded which). These receptors came from a woman younger than 45 who had been exposed to COVID-19. Each CDR3 is given with its conserved first and last residue. The D gene is left open where the match is weak. Some rows mark clone size as missing; the rest say once, few, many or name a class of expanded clone.

>NA|TRBV13|NA|TRBJ2-1
TGTGCCAGCAGCCAGAAGACAGGGAGGTCCTACAATGAGCAGTTCTTC
CASSQKTGRSYNEQFF
>NA|TRBV4-1|TRBD2|TRBJ2-3
TGCGCCAGCAGCCAGGCGACTAGCGGGGGCCCCCAAGATACGCAGTATTTT
CASSQATSGGPQDTQYF
>NA|TRBV4-3|TRBD1|TRBJ2-7
TGCGCCAGCAGCCGCTCCGGGACAGGCGACGAGCAGTACTTC
CASSRSGTGDEQYF
>NA|TRBV7-9|TRBD1|TRBJ1-3
TGTGCCAGCAGCTTACTTGTGGGACAGGGGTCTGGAAACACCATATATTTT
CASSLLVGQGSGNTIYF
>NA|TRBV6-5|NA|TRBJ2-5
TGTGCCAGCAGCGGACAGTTCCAAGAGACCCAGTACTTC
CASSGQFQETQYF
>NA|TRBV11-2|TRBD1|TRBJ2-3
TGTGCCAGCAGCGCGTACAGGGACAGGAGCACAGATACGCAGTATTTT
CASSAYRDRSTDTQYF
>NA|TRBV2|TRBD1|TRBJ1-5
TGTGCCAGCAGTGAATGGGGACAGCCTGTAGGGAGCAATCAGCCCCAGCATTTT
CASSEWGQPVGSNQPQHF
>once|TRBV21-1|NA|TRBJ1-4
TGTGCCAGCAGCCCGTGGAACGGGTGCGAAAAACTGTTTTTT
CASSPWNGCEKLFF
>NA|TRBV2|TRBD1|TRBJ1-6
TGTGCCAGCAGGAATATACAGGGGCCGAGCTCCTATAATTCACCCCTCCACTTT
CASRNIQGPSSYNSPLHF
>NA|TRBV4-1|TRBD1|TRBJ1-1
TGCGCCAGCAGCCAAGATCCTCGGACAGGATTTATGAACACTGAAGCTTTCTTT
CASSQDPRTGFMNTEAFF
>NA|TRBV27|NA|TRBJ1-6
TGTGCCAGCAGCCTTCGACTACGGGACTTTAGCTCCTATAATTCACCCCTCCACTTT
CASSLRLRDFSSYNSPLHF
>NA|TRBV3-1/TRBV3-2|NA|TRBJ1-2
TGTGCCAGCAGCCAAGACAGGGTTCGTGGCTACACCTTC
CASSQDRVRGYTF
>NA|TRBV5-1|NA|TRBJ1-1
TGCGCCAGCACCGAGTTGGGGCAGAACACTGAAGCTTTCTTT
CASTELGQNTEAFF
>NA|TRBV19|TRBD1|TRBJ1-1
TGTGCCAGTAGTATGGGGACAGGGAGCGCTGAAGCTTTCTTT
CASSMGTGSAEAFF
>NA|TRBV7-9|NA|TRBJ2-2
TGTGCCAGCAGTACATGGGGGCGTCGTTACACCGGGGAGCTGTTTTTT
CASSTWGRRYTGELFF
>NA|TRBV27|TRBD2|TRBJ2-7
TGTGCCAGCAACCCGGGACTACCGGGTCAGCGGGGCGAGCAGTACTTC
CASNPGLPGQRGEQYF
>few|TRBV2|NA|TRBJ2-2
TGTGCCAGCAGTGAAGAACGGGGAACCGGGGAGCTGTTTTTT
CASSEERGTGELFF
>NA|TRBV2|NA|TRBJ2-3
TGTGCCAGCAGGTCCGGGACTCTCACAGATACGCAGTATTTT
CASRSGTLTDTQYF
>NA|TRBV19|NA|TRBJ1-4
TGTGCCAGTAGTAGGCTTGCAACTAATGAAAAACTGTTTTTT
CASSRLATNEKLFF
>NA|TRBV4-2|TRBD2|TRBJ2-3
TGTGCCAGCAGCCAAGAAGGGGCGGTAGGGACTAGCGCTTGGGCGCAGTATTTT
CASSQEGAVGTSAWAQYF
>once|TRBV3-1/TRBV3-2|TRBD1|TRBJ1-2
TGTGCCAGCAGCCCCGGGACAGGGGCCGGCTATGGCTACACCTTC
CASSPGTGAGYGYTF
>once|TRBV9|TRBD2|TRBJ2-1
TGTGCCAGCACCCTGACGGCGGGGGGAAACAATGAGCAGTTCTTC
CASTLTAGGNNEQFF
>NA|TRBV4-1|NA|TRBJ1-4
TGCGCCAGCAGCCGCCTATGGCCGACCGGGGAAAAACTGTTTTTT
CASSRLWPTGEKLFF
>NA|TRBV18|TRBD2|TRBJ2-3
TGTGCCAGCTCAAGAGCGGGGGGCTTACCCACAGATACGCAGTATTTT
CASSRAGGLPTDTQYF
>NA|TRBV18|NA|TRBJ1-2
TGTGCCAGCTCACGGGGGGTCGACCGTACCTATGGCTACACCTTC
CASSRGVDRTYGYTF
>once|TRBV7-8|TRBD1|TRBJ2-2
TGTGCCAGCAGCTTTTACCCCCGGGACAGCTCTCCACATGACACCGGGGAGCTGTTTTTT
CASSFYPRDSSPHDTGELFF
>NA|TRBV2|NA|TRBJ2-5
TGTGCCAGCAGTGAAATCCGGGGGGCAGAGACCCAGTACTTC
CASSEIRGAETQYF
>NA|TRBV9|NA|TRBJ2-2
TGTGCCAGCAGCCACACTAATGACGGGGAGCTGTTTTTT
CASSHTNDGELFF
>NA|TRBV15|NA|TRBJ2-4
TGTGCCACCAGCAGAGATCCCCGACAGGCTACGATAGCCAAAAACATTCAGTACTTC
CATSRDPRQATIAKNIQYF
>NA|TRBV19|NA|TRBJ2-2
TGTGCCAGTAGTATAGTCGCAGGGACCGGGGAGCTGTTTTTT
CASSIVAGTGELFF
>NA|TRBV4-3|NA|TRBJ2-7
TGCGCCAGCAGCCAAGGGATTATTCAGGACTACGAGCAGTACTTC
CASSQGIIQDYEQYF
>NA|TRBV15|NA|TRBJ1-1
TGTGCCACCAGCAGTCAGCGGGCGGCCACTGAAGCTTTCTTT
CATSSQRAATEAFF
>NA|TRBV5-5|TRBD2|TRBJ2-5
TGTGCCAGCAGCTTGACGGGAGGGGGGCTACAAGAGACCCAGTACTTC
CASSLTGGGLQETQYF
>NA|TRBV19|NA|TRBJ2-5
TGTGCCAGTAGTATCGGTCTTCGCAGGGAAGGGTTGGAGACCCAGTACTTC
CASSIGLRREGLETQYF
>NA|TRBV4-1|NA|TRBJ1-2
TGCGCCAGCAGCCAAGAGGGCTCCCCAGGGAATGGCTACACCTTC
CASSQEGSPGNGYTF
>NA|TRBV2|NA|TRBJ1-5
TGTGCCAGCAGACCGGGGAACTCAAATCAGCCCCAGCATTTT
CASRPGNSNQPQHF